This T cell receptor (beta chain) was identified during a study of sequential checkpoint blockade in melanoma. The CDR3 totals 18 residues. Trimming cost V 3 bases and J 1 base; bases outside gene matches: 8. Germline V gene sequence: CDR1 GTSNPN, CDR2 SVGIG (reference sequence). Described treatment: randomized to nivolumab then ipilimumab (arm A) or the reverse (arm B). None of the patients previously received DNA-damaging chemotherapy. TCRdb's table, derived via immunoSEQ multiplex PCR, lists solely in-frame clones and lacks some. This sample has 35,000 to 45,000 clones, with roughly 88% found just once.

This specimen consisted of CD8+ T cells sorted from blood (inferred from file names), obtained from a patient given nivolumab and ipilimumab in sequence. The V gene is TRBV30, the J gene TRBJ2-1, with 14 bases aligning to TRBD2. The receptor's source is a human donor with melanoma. CDR3 protein: CAWRRGLAGVESYNEQFF. In nucleotides, the CDR3 is TGTGCCTGGAGGAGGGGACTAGCGGGAGTTGAGTCCTACAATGAGCAGTTCTTC.